This entry is about one T cell receptor (beta chain). The target of this receptor is not known. No per-base quality is available; no much larger clone lies one base away. The data stem from a study of blood T cell repertoires in COVID-19 (dated by TCRdb to about 2020). About the full investigation: Samples covering the acute and convalescent phases of COVID-19 were provided by collaborators in the United States, Italy and Spain. The material from the prospective study consisted of cDNA or gDNA derived from T cells, B-cell-depleted T cells, or PBMCs. Subjects who had been exposed to COVID-19, were actively infected with it, or had recovered from it provided the deeply sampled blood TCRbeta repertoires that made up the dataset. The repertoires were made available in a free public database intended to serve as a resource for research on the immune response to SARS-CoV-2. The samples were drawn from two sources: the first 160 participants of the ongoing ImmuneRACE study, and 1,200 or so subjects contributed by 6 global collaborators. Sample metadata almost always included a de-identified subject ID, COVID-19 status, age in years and sex. Where HLA class I and class II types were available, the types were taken from metadata supplied by the sample provider, not from assay-based typing.

General study outcomes and caveats: How much clinical and demographic metadata was included differed by source and by participant, and the metadata was provided uncurated.

The immunoSEQ Assay, a bias-controlled multiplex PCR, was used to amplify TCRbeta CDR3 regions from genomic DNA. As for the authors' bioinformatics: Nucleated cell counts per sample were estimated from amplification of reference gene primers within the assay. Sequence reads were collapsed and filtered to measure the absolute abundance of every unique TCRbeta CDR3 rearrangement. For each sample, productive Simpson clonality was calculated as the square root of Simpson's diversity index over productive rearrangements. TCRdb took this table from immuneACCESS and kept in-frame rearrangements with V and J called. Such tables lack part of the clones; where checked against another copy, unresolved V genes explain under half of the gap, and the rest is unexplained. Clonal size and the V and J genes are those of that table, whereas D and trimming came from the DNA. The sample table records fewer than 35,000 clones; 80% to 90% of these occur just once. The top ten constitute over 25% of the sample.

Via the germline V gene, CDR1 is MDHEN and CDR2 SYDVKM. The CDR3 numbers 13 residues from cysteine through phenylalanine. Only the CDR3 DNA stays, 39 bases, in frame from base 1. The V and J ends are trimmed by 8 bases and 8 bases, leaving 18 bases between them. Whole blood was collected in K2EDTA tubes by collaborating institutions according to the institutions' own protocols. For TCRbeta analysis, collaborators shipped samples as frozen whole blood, isolated PBMCs, or DNA extracted from either of those sample types. The sample consisted of peripheral blood. The chain is encoded by TRBV28 joined to TRBJ1-2, with the D segment identity uncertain. This receptor was obtained from a man aged 80 or over with acute or convalescent COVID-19. The encoded CDR3 is CASFSSKLNGYTF. Here is the DNA: TGTGCCAGCTTTTCAAGCAAACTGAACGGCTACACCTTC.